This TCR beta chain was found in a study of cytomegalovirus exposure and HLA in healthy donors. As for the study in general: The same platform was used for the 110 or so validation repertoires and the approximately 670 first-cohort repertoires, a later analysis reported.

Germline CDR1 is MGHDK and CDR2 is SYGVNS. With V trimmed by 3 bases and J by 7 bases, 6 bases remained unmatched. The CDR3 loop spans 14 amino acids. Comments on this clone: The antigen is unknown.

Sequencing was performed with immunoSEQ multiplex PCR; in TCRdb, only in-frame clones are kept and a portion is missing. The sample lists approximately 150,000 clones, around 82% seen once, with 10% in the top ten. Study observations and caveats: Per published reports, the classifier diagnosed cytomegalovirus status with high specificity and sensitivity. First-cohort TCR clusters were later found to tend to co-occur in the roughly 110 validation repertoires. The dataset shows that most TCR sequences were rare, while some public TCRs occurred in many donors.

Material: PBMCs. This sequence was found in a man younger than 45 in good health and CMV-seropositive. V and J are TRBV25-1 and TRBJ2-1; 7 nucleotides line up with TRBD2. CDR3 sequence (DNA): TGTGCCAGCAGTGAGCGGGCTAGCGGAAATGAGCAGTTCTTC. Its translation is CASSERASGNEQFF.